Below, 18 T cell receptor beta chains from the same sample are listed, as sequenced in a study of T cell repertoires in cytomegalovirus infection. Using its own MiXCR run on the reads, TCRdb lists one record per CDR3 protein. The table lists 450,000 to 550,000 distinct CDR3 sequences, 15% to 20% of them singletons. The sample taken for sequencing was CD8+ T cells from PBMCs. The receptors derive from a human donor in good health (CMV status not recorded). Some clones in this sample may be carry-over from other donors' samples.

Turning to this clonotype: A much larger clone is a single base away; this may be a read error. Since the CDR3 does not end with the conserved phenylalanine or tryptophan, this likely comes from a read error. The rearrangement uses TRBV5-5 and TRBJ1-5; 7 nucleotides line up with TRBD1. Germline CDR1 is SGHKS and CDR2 is YYEKEE (reference sequence). The CDR3 is 15 amino acids. V dropped 2 bases and J dropped 7; count of bases not matched to a gene: 9. CDR3 coding DNA: TGTGCCAGCAGCTTTGTCGGCCAGGGGGTACAGCCCCAGCATTAT. Translated: CASSFVGQGVQPQHY.

In its sample, this clonotype was seen a few times. The chain couples TRBV5-6 to TRBJ2-1; 12 bases match TRBD2. CDR1 and CDR2 from the germline V gene are SGHDT and YYEEEE. With V trimmed by 4 bases and J by 7 bases, 6 bases remained unmatched. The CDR3 extends over 15 amino acids. DNA for the CDR3: TGTGCCAGCAGCCTAGCGGGAGGGTGGGGGAATGAGCAGTTCTTC. Translating gives CASSLAGGWGNEQFF.

This clonotype was observed many times. The rearrangement uses TRBV7-2 and TRBJ2-3; 9 bases fit TRBD2. The CDR3 runs 15 residues. From germline, CDR1 is SGHTA and CDR2 FQGNSA. V gave up 6 bases and J gave up 6 bases; unmatched junction bases: 10. CDR3 region: CASRSLAGGPDTQYF. Written as DNA, the CDR3 is TGTGCCAGCAGGTCCTTGGCGGGAGGGCCGGATACGCAGTATTTT.

This chain connects TRBV6-1 to TRBJ1-3; 7 positions match TRBD1. The CDR3 runs to 15 residues. V lost 5 bases to trimming and J lost 4 bases; unmatched junction nucleotides: 8. The germline V gene has CDR1 MNHNS and CDR2 SASEGT. DNA of the CDR3: TGTGCCAGCAGTCCCACAGGGGAGGGAGGAAACACCATATATTTT. The encoded protein is CASSPTGEGGNTIYF.

This clonotype was counted at least ten times. The chain recombines TRBV6-5 with TRBJ1-5; TRBD1 agrees at 7 bases. V was clipped by 2 bases and J by 6 bases; unmatched bases: 7. The CDR3 is made up of 15 amino acids. CDR1 is MNHEY, CDR2 SVGAGI, per germline. The CDR3 DNA is TGTGCCAGCAGTTACGACAGGGAAGGAATTCAGCCCCAGCATTTT. Translation: CASSYDREGIQPQHF.

The table lists this clonotype with many counts. The genes are TRBV7-9 and TRBJ2-7; 7 bases are shared with TRBD1. V shed 5 bases, J shed 5 bases, and the junction held 9 bases outside the gene matches. Germline assignment: CDR1 SEHNR and CDR2 FQNEAQ (reference sequence). CDR3 length: 14 residues. The CDR3 sequence is CASSPRTGKDEQYF. The CDR3 DNA reads as TGTGCCAGCAGCCCCCGGACAGGAAAAGACGAGCAGTACTTC.

V is TRBV7-8 and J is TRBJ1-5; D possibly corresponds to TRBD1 (6 bases). Looked up from germline, CDR1 is SGHVS and CDR2 is FQNEAQ. V was shortened by 6 bases and J by 4 bases, with 16 bases between the two germline ends. The CDR3 runs 15 residues. DNA for the CDR3: TGTGCCAGCAGTTTCTGGGGGGCGTCTAATCAGCCCCAGCATTTT. Translating gives CASSFWGASNQPQHF.

This clonotype was detected ten times or more. The chain has TRBV11-2 and TRBJ1-1; the D gene is possibly TRBD1 (5 bases). The CDR3 is made up of 15 amino acids. Germline lookup yields CDR1 SGHAT and CDR2 FQNNGV. The V gene lost 5 bases and the J gene lost 2 bases, with 15 bases spanning the gap. In nucleotides, the CDR3 is TGTGCCAGCAGCCGAGTCTCAGGGTCCAACACTGAAGCTTTCTTT. As protein: CASSRVSGSNTEAFF.

This clonotype was picked up a small number of times. A much larger clone differs by one base, so this may be a read error. This sequence joins TRBV15 and TRBJ2-3, with D unresolved. V lost 5 bases, J lost 0 bases, and 3 bases lay in between. This CDR3 has 12 residues. CDR1 LNHNV and CDR2 YYDKDF come from the germline V gene (reference sequence). Written as DNA, the CDR3 is TGTGCCACCAGCTTAAGCACAGATACGCAGTATTTT. Its translation is CATSLSTDTQYF.

The chain links TRBV27 to TRBJ2-3, with D possibly matching TRBD2 (5 bases). Deletions cut 7 bases from V and 4 bases from J, with 15 bases between. CDR1 MNHEY and CDR2 SMNVEV come from the germline V gene (reference sequence). The CDR3 has 14 amino acids. CDR3 amino acids: CASTAGMGSDTQYF. CDR3 coding DNA: TGTGCCAGCACTGCCGGGATGGGGTCAGATACGCAGTATTTT.

This clonotype was detected many times. The chain employs TRBV19 and TRBJ1-1; D is undetermined. Germline assignment: CDR1 LNHDA and CDR2 SQIVND (reference sequence). Trimming pared 7 bases from V and 0 bases from J, leaving 15 bases between. This CDR3 contains 15 residues. The chain's CDR3 is CASNLGWGMNTEAFF. CDR3 bases: TGTGCCAGTAACCTCGGTTGGGGAATGAACACTGAAGCTTTCTTT.

This clonotype was detected a few times. The rearrangement links TRBV29-1 to TRBJ1-1, with TRBD1 matching over 8 bases. Germline CDR1 is SQVTM and CDR2 is ANQGSEA. Germline trimming cut 3 bases from V and 7 bases from J; bases unmatched to any gene: 13. The CDR3 sequence is 15 residues long. This CDR3 reads CSVDPLLGTGSEAFF. Written as DNA, the CDR3 is TGCAGCGTTGACCCGTTGCTCGGGACAGGCAGTGAAGCTTTCTTT. Based on the CDR3 plus reference TRBV29-1 and TRBJ1-1, the full variable domain is SAVISQKPSRDICQRGTSLTIQCQVDSQVTMMFWYRQQPGQSLTLIATANQGSEATYESGFVIDKFPISRPNLTFSTLTVSNMSPEDSSIYLCSVDPLLGTGSEAFFGQGTRLTVV.

This clonotype was detected many times. The genes are TRBV6-2 or TRBV6-3 and TRBJ2-3, with D unclear. The CDR3 is 15 amino acids. Trimming pared 2 bases from V and 2 bases from J, leaving 11 bases between. Germline lookup yields CDR1 MNHEY and CDR2 SVGEGT. The CDR3 reads CASSYPGVLTDTQYF. The CDR3 region has the DNA TGTGCCAGCAGTTACCCTGGGGTACTCACAGATACGCAGTATTTT.

The chain is built from TRBV3-1 and TRBJ2-3, with D possibly matching TRBD2 (6 bases). The CDR3 covers 14 residues. Germline loops: CDR1 LGHDT, CDR2 YNNKEL (reference sequence). Trimming removed 4 bases at V and 4 bases at J, with 12 bases between. As DNA, the CDR3 is TGTGCCAGCAGCCTCTCTCGGGGGTCAGATACGCAGTATTTT. Encoded protein: CASSLSRGSDTQYF.

V gene TRBV5-8 combines with J gene TRBJ2-4; D is possibly TRBD1 (5 bases). CDR3 length equals 14 residues. Trimming removed 2 bases at V and 0 bases at J, with 6 bases between. The germline V gene encodes CDR1 SGHTS and CDR2 YDEGEE. CDR3 DNA sequence: TGTGCCAGCAGCTTACAGGAAGCCAAAAACATTCAGTACTTC. This translates into CASSLQEAKNIQYF.

The chain uses TRBV7-9 and TRBJ1-3; D gene ambiguous. The V gene's germline CDR1 is SEHNR and CDR2 FQNEAQ (reference sequence). V dropped 1 base and J dropped 9 bases, with 28 bases sitting between them. This CDR3 comprises 19 residues. CDR3 sequence reads: CASSLVAATSKTALPTIYF. CDR3 nucleotides: TGTGCCAGCAGCTTAGTGGCAGCCACTTCTAAGACGGCACTGCCCACCATATATTTT.

In this sample, this clonotype turned up many times. The chain employs TRBV10-3 and TRBJ1-2; 8 nucleotides match TRBD1. V was clipped by 3 bases and J by 6 bases; unmatched bases: 9. Germline lookup yields CDR1 ENHRY and CDR2 SYGVKD. The CDR3 is 15 amino acids. Here the CDR3 reads CAISEGQGPVHGYTF. The CDR3, as DNA: TGTGCCATCAGTGAAGGACAGGGCCCCGTCCATGGCTACACCTTC.

The chain recombines TRBV6-5 with TRBJ1-3; D unresolved. Germline V gene sequence: CDR1 MNHEY, CDR2 SVGAGI. The CDR3 length is 11 residues. V dropped 6 bases and J dropped 11 bases, with 11 bases sitting between them. This chain's CDR3 is CASRTGVSIYF. CDR3 coding DNA: TGTGCCAGCAGAACGGGAGTATCCATATATTTT.